This T cell receptor beta chain was sequenced during a study of blood T cell repertoires in COVID-19. Study-wide background: PBMCs, B-cell-depleted T cells, or T cells provided the cDNA or gDNA that made up the material.

TCRdb's table, derived via immunoSEQ multiplex PCR, lists solely in-frame clones and lacks some. The data hold 330,000 or so clones, with about 90% observed a single time. The CDR3 is made up of 15 amino acids. Germline V CDR1 and CDR2: MDHEN, SYDVKM. Trimming took 5 bases from V and 4 from J, leaving 15 bases between them. The chain is built from TRBV28 and TRBJ1-3; the D gene is possibly TRBD1 (6 bases). The sample taken for sequencing was PBMCs or T cells enriched from blood (not recorded which). This TCR came from a young woman who had recovered from COVID-19. CDR3 DNA sequence: TGTGCCAGCAGTCTCAGAGACAGGATGGGAAACACCATATATTTT. Its translation: CASSLRDRMGNTIYF.